This T cell receptor beta chain stems from a study of beta chain features in type 1 diabetes. V dropped 5 bases and J dropped 1 base, with 11 bases sitting between them. The CDR3 has 14 residues. Per germline, CDR1 SGHTA and CDR2 FQGTGA. All of the isolated RNA was reverse transcribed, so expressed TCRB transcripts were sequenced. The table came from immunoSEQ multiplex PCR; TCRdb's copy has only in-frame clones and leaves some out. The sample consists of about 650,000 clones, 9.5% to 15% of them appearing once. This clone was observed a handful of times. Its antigen is as yet unknown. Isolation of CD4+ naive, central memory, regulatory and stem cell-like memory cells was achieved by sorting via CD45RO/CCR7/CD25/CD127/CD95/CD27. Study results and limitations: These data did not resolve whether HLA type affects TCRB rearrangement. Shorter TCRB CDR3s, moderately but significantly so, were found in Type 1 diabetes patients in all four CD4+ subsets. VDJ junctions from patients with type 1 diabetes contained fewer insertions and more deletions. Naive, central memory and Treg TCRB repertoires seemed to resemble each other more closely in patients than they did in healthy donors.

This rearrangement joins TRBV7-3 to TRBJ1-1; D might be TRBD1 (6 bases). The source of this sequence is a man younger than 45 with type 1 diabetes. Sequenced sample: naive CD4+ T cells from blood. CDR3 nucleotides: TGTGCCAGCAGCCCGGACAGTAGGAACACTGAAGCTTTCTTT. This gives the protein CASSPDSRNTEAFF.